This T cell receptor (beta chain) was identified in a study of T-cell memory formation after mild COVID-19 (TCRdb year 2021). Describing the broader study: Most TCR sequence clusters were specific to one of the two donors. Longitudinal TCRalpha and TCRbeta repertoire sequencing tracked T-cell clones expanding and contracting after mild COVID-19 in two donors. Two young, previously healthy adult volunteers made up the cohort, one male and one female. Results and caveats for the whole study, not just this receptor: SARS-CoV-2 specificity was not confirmed for the second-wave clones peaking on day 37. Contracting CD4+ clones appeared mostly in the CM and EM memory subsets, whereas CD8+ clones were enriched in EMRA. The study included only a couple of mild cases, and larger cohorts that include severe cases with pre-infection samples were judged to be necessary. Some responding clones were detected in pre-infection memory, which suggested that pre-existing cross-reactive memory T cells had joined the SARS-CoV-2 response. Clones contracting from day 15 to 85 had balanced CD4/CD8 phenotypes, while a second wave expanding from day 15 to 37 was biased towards CD4+.

Comment on this clonotype: The antigen it recognizes is unknown. No much larger clone exists at a distance of one base, and base qualities are not known.

TCRdb shows the sequencer as Illumina NovaSeq 6000. cDNA libraries for TCRalpha and TCRbeta were prepared by 5'RACE using constant-segment primers, with sample barcodes and unique molecular identifiers added. RNA was extracted from every sample with Trizol reagent. Amplification of the libraries took two PCR steps, and the second step added a second sample barcode plus Illumina TruSeq adapters. Sequencing of libraries was performed on an Illumina NovaSeq with 2 x 150 bp paired-end reads. On the study's bioinformatics: Reads were demultiplexed and collapsed into UMI-guided consensus sequences with migec v1.2.7. Using mixcr v2.1.11, UMI consensuses were aligned to TRA and TRB V and J templates and then assembled into clonotypes. A clonotype was counted as expanded or contracted only if both edgeR and NoisET called the change significant, with noise models trained on biological replicates. For edgeR calls, a false discovery rate-adjusted p below 0.01 and a log2 fold-change threshold of 1 were applied. As an exploratory analysis of dynamics, max-normalized trajectories of the 1000 most abundant clonotypes were examined with PCA combined with hierarchical clustering. Each responding clone was given a CD4 or CD8 phenotype based on the CD4+ and CD8+ repertoires, which had been sequenced separately. The raw public data were reprocessed by TCRdb itself: fastp quality trimming at Q25, MiXCR clonotype calling, in-frame beta chains only. Each record represents a unique CDR3 protein, reported with the most common genes and DNA among its rows. These V and J calls rely on TCRdb rather than the paper's analysis. Across this sample there are fewer than 700,000 distinct CDR3 sequences, with about a sixth seen only once. About 12% of the sample is taken by the ten largest.

Ficoll-Paque density gradient centrifugation was the method used to isolate PBMCs. Sequences were obtained from PBMCs or a T cell subset sorted from them (not recorded which). This sequence was found in an adult woman who had mild COVID-19 (a few samples of this study predate the infection). The sample titles of this study are shuffled in the database, so cell type and time point are left out; the donor was told from shared clones.

CDR3 region: CASSWSGGDSPLHF. The DNA is TGTGCCAGCAGCTGGTCCGGGGGGGATTCACCCCTCCACTTT. This chain joins TRBV5-4 to TRBJ1-6; the D gene is possibly TRBD1, with 5 bases matching. Trimming takes 3 bases from V and 8 bases from J, and the germline ends sit 12 bases apart. The germline V gene (reference sequence) yields SGHNT for CDR1 and YYREEE for CDR2. The CDR3 runs 14 amino acids, cysteine and phenylalanine included. CDR3 DNA is the only sequence kept; it has 42 bases, read in frame from the first base.